The following is a T cell receptor (beta chain) sequence with its context. Authors' data handling: Reference gene primers were amplified, and this amplification served to estimate nucleated cell counts. Data came from immunoSEQ multiplex PCR; TCRdb stores just in-frame clones and leaves some out. V, J and clone size reflect that table, while D and trimming were determined from the DNA. Among about 220,000 clones listed, 70% to 90% were seen once. These data belong to a study of blood T cell repertoires in COVID-19. Study as a whole: The samples span acute and convalescent COVID-19 from the United States, Italy and Spain. Sample material is recorded as cDNA or gDNA derived from T cells, B-cell-depleted T cells, or PBMCs.

This CDR3 contains 15 residues. V lost 2 bases to trimming and J lost 0 bases; unmatched junction nucleotides: 2. From germline, CDR1 is SGHNT and CDR2 YYREEE (reference sequence). The study recruited people aged roughly 18 to 95 years across more than 20 US areas. The sample comprised PBMCs or T cells enriched from blood (not recorded which). The J gene is TRBJ2-3, the V gene TRBV5-4, with 8 bases aligning to TRBD2. This clonotype was obtained from a woman in her forties or fifties with acute COVID-19. The CDR3 region is CASSFTSGSTDTQYF. DNA for the CDR3: TGTGCCAGCAGCTTTACTAGCGGAAGCACAGATACGCAGTATTTT. Drawing the rest from reference TRBV5-4 and TRBJ2-3, the complete variable domain is ETGVTQSPTHLIKTRGQQVTLRCSSQSGHNTVSWYQQALGQGPQFIFQYYREEENGRGNFPPRFSGLQFPNYSSELNVNALELDDSALYLCASSFTSGSTDTQYFGPGTRLTVL.